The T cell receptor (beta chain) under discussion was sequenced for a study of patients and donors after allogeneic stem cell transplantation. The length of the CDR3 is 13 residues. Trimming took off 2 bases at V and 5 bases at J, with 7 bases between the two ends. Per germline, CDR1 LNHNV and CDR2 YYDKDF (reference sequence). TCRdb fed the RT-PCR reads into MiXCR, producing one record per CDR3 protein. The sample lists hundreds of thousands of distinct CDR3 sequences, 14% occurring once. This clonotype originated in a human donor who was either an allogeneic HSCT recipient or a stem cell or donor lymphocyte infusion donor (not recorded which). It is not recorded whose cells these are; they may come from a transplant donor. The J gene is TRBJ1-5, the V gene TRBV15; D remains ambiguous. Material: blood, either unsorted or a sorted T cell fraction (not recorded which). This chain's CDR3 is CATSRSTDQPQHF. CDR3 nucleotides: TGTGCCACCAGCAGAAGCACAGATCAGCCCCAGCATTTT.